A selection of T cell receptor beta chains follows, all from one sample in a study of blood T cells in healthy people across ages. TCRdb re-called the 5' RACE reads through MiXCR, storing one row per CDR3 protein. The sample carries about 290,000 distinct CDR3 sequences, roughly 29% recorded once. Sequencing was done on a sample of blood. The receptors shown here come from a woman in her 70s in good health. The CDR3 runs from the conserved cysteine through the conserved F or W. D genes are given only for firm matches. Rows give clone size only sometimes, using once, few, many, or a class for an expanded clone.

TRBV7-4	TRBD2	TRBJ2-3	NA	TGTGCCAGCAGCGTTAGCGGGACGCGCACAGATACGCAGTATTTT	CASSVSGTRTDTQYF
TRBV7-3	TRBD1	TRBJ2-2	NA	TGTGCCAGCAGCTTCCCAACAGGGGGCTTCCCCGGGGAGCTGTTTTTT	CASSFPTGGFPGELFF
TRBV10-3	NA	TRBJ1-1	NA	TGTGCCATCAGTGAGTCGGCGAACACTGAAGCTTTCTTT	CAISESANTEAFF
TRBV28	TRBD1	TRBJ2-1	few	TGTGCCAGCGCGACGACTGGGTTCAGGGGGGAGCAGTTCTTC	CASATTGFRGEQFF
TRBV14	NA	TRBJ1-6	few	TGTGCCAGCAGCCAACAGGGTGGTTCACCCCTCCACTTT	CASSQQGGSPLHF
TRBV19	NA	TRBJ1-1	few	TGTGCCAGTACGGCGGCCGCAGACGGAGCTTTCTTT	CASTAAADGAFF
TRBV12-3/TRBV12-4	NA	TRBJ2-3	few	TGTGCCAGCAGTTTACAAGATACGCAGTATTTT	CASSLQDTQYF
TRBV20-1	TRBD2	TRBJ2-1	many	TGCAGTGCACGTACCGCACTAGCGGGAGGAGGGGGCTACAATGAGCAGTTCTTC	CSARTALAGGGGYNEQFF
TRBV15	NA	TRBJ1-4	few	TGTGCCACCAGCAGAGAAGTCCAGGGGATTGGAAAACTGTTTTTT	CATSREVQGIGKLFF
TRBV28	TRBD2	TRBJ2-4	NA	TGTGCCAGCAGTCACTCGGTAGCGGGGGAGAAAAACATTCAGTACTTC	CASSHSVAGEKNIQYF
TRBV7-2	TRBD1	TRBJ2-3	NA	TGTGCCAGCAGCTCAGGACAGGGGGCAGATACGCAGTATTTT	CASSSGQGADTQYF
TRBV20-1	NA	TRBJ2-1	once	TGCAGTGCTCTTTCCCCGAGGGACAATGAGCAGTTCTTC	CSALSPRDNEQFF
TRBV28	TRBD2	TRBJ2-4	few	TGTGCCAGCAGTCTCCCCCCCGCTAGCGGGAGCGTCCAAAACATTCAGTACTTC	CASSLPPASGSVQNIQYF
TRBV29-1	NA	TRBJ2-3	few	TGCAGCGTTGAAGGGGGAGCCCAGGTCGATACGCAGTATTTT	CSVEGGAQVDTQYF
TRBV28	TRBD2	TRBJ2-7	many	TGTGCCAGCAGTGTAGCGGGAGGGCCCAGGGAGCAGTACTTC	CASSVAGGPREQYF
TRBV29-1	TRBD2	TRBJ2-1	few	TGCAGCGTTGAACTCGCGGGAGGTCGCGCCTACAATGAGCAGTTCTTC	CSVELAGGRAYNEQFF
TRBV15	TRBD2	TRBJ2-1	few	TGTGCCACCAGCAGAGATGCACTAGCGGGAAACAATGAGCAGTTCTTC	CATSRDALAGNNEQFF
TRBV2	TRBD2	TRBJ2-7	few	TGTGCCAGCAGCCGGATTAGCGGGAGGGAGTACTTC	CASSRISGREYF
TRBV4-2	NA	TRBJ2-2	few	TGTGCCAGCAGCCAAGAGGTCGGCGCCGGGGAGCTGTTTTTT	CASSQEVGAGELFF
TRBV18	NA	TRBJ2-7	few	TGTGCCAGCTCCTCGGGACCCTCTCCTGACCGGCGGCAGTACTTC	CASSSGPSPDRRQYF
TRBV7-3	NA	TRBJ1-2	NA	TGTGCCAGCAGCTCAGACCCTCCAAGGGGTGGCTACACCTTC	CASSSDPPRGGYTF
TRBV10-3	NA	TRBJ2-3	NA	TGTGCCATCACTAACCCTAACACAGATACGCAGTATTTT	CAITNPNTDTQYF
TRBV6-2/TRBV6-3	TRBD2	TRBJ2-1	few	TGTGCCAGCAGTTGGTTGACTAGCGCGAGCTCCTACAATGAGCAGTTCTTC	CASSWLTSASSYNEQFF
TRBV5-1	NA	TRBJ2-6	NA	TGCGCCAGCAGCTCTTGGGGGCTTGGGGCCAACGTCCTGACTTTC	CASSSWGLGANVLTF
TRBV20-1	TRBD1	TRBJ1-4	NA	TGCAGTGCTAGAGCCGGGACAGGGACTAATGAAAAACTGTTTTTT	CSARAGTGTNEKLFF
TRBV5-1	TRBD1	TRBJ2-1	NA	TGCGCCAGCACCATAGGACAGGGAGTGGATGAGCAGTTCTTC	CASTIGQGVDEQFF
TRBV20-1	NA	TRBJ2-3	few	TGCAGTGTCTTGCAGGAAAGCACAGATACGCAGTATTTT	CSVLQESTDTQYF
TRBV6-1	NA	TRBJ1-2	NA	TGTGCCAGCAGCCAAACCCGCCCGGGACAAGGAGCCCCTAACTATGGCTACACCTTC	CASSQTRPGQGAPNYGYTF
TRBV6-5	NA	TRBJ1-5	NA	TGTGCCAGCAGAGGTGGGACCGCCGATTCGGCCCAGCATTTT	CASRGGTADSAQHF
TRBV5-1	TRBD1	TRBJ2-7	NA	TGCGCCAGCAGCGTCGCCGGGACAGGGGTTAGCGAGCAGTACTTC	CASSVAGTGVSEQYF
TRBV29-1	NA	TRBJ2-5	few	TGCAGCGTTGGCCCCCGGGTCCAAGAGACCCAGTACTTC	CSVGPRVQETQYF
TRBV27	TRBD2	TRBJ2-7	NA	TGTGCCAGCAGTTACAGCGGGATATACGAGCAGTACTTC	CASSYSGIYEQYF
TRBV7-3	NA	TRBJ2-1	NA	TGTGCCAGCAGCTTGGGACCCGGGGACTACAATGAGCAGTTCTTC	CASSLGPGDYNEQFF
TRBV20-1	TRBD1	TRBJ1-1	few	TGCAGTGCTAGAGACAAGGACCGGGACAGGGACACTGAAGCTTTCTTT	CSARDKDRDRDTEAFF
TRBV20-1	NA	TRBJ2-2	few	TGCAGTGTCAAAAAGGGCACCGGGGAGCTGTTTTTT	CSVKKGTGELFF
TRBV5-6	NA	TRBJ1-2	many	TGTGCCAGCAGCTTGCGAGTAGGAGGCTACACCTTC	CASSLRVGGYTF
TRBV18	NA	TRBJ1-5	many	TGTGCCAGCTCACCCGACGTGAACCAGCCCCAGCATTTT	CASSPDVNQPQHF
TRBV25-1	TRBD1	TRBJ2-3	NA	TGTGCCAGCAGTGAATATCCGACAGGGAGAACAGATACGCAGTATTTT	CASSEYPTGRTDTQYF
TRBV6-2/TRBV6-3	NA	TRBJ2-5	few	TGTGCCAGCAGCGACCCCTCCGAAGAGACCCAGTACTTC	CASSDPSEETQYF
TRBV20-1	NA	TRBJ1-1	NA	TGCAGTGCTAGAGATGAAGTGTCTGAAGCTTTCTTT	CSARDEVSEAFF
TRBV28	NA	TRBJ1-2	few	TGTGCCAGCAGTTCGTCAGAGTATGGCTACACCTTC	CASSSSEYGYTF
TRBV27	NA	TRBJ1-1	NA	TGTGCCAGCAGTTTATTCAGGGGGAACACTGAAGCTTTCTTT	CASSLFRGNTEAFF
TRBV20-1	NA	TRBJ1-5	NA	TGCAGTGCTAGTGACAGTCGGCGACGCAATCAGCCCCAGCATTTT	CSASDSRRRNQPQHF
TRBV4-3	TRBD2	TRBJ2-2	NA	TGCGCCAGCAGCCGGGAACTAGCGGGAGTTCCCGGGGAGCTGTTTTTT	CASSRELAGVPGELFF
TRBV20-1	NA	TRBJ2-1	few	TGCAGTGCCGCCGGGACCGCCTCCGCTGAGCAGTTCTTC	CSAAGTASAEQFF
TRBV25-1	NA	TRBJ2-1	NA	TGTGCCAGCAGTTACGACAGGGAGGGCAATGAGCAGTTCTTC	CASSYDREGNEQFF
TRBV6-5	TRBD1	TRBJ1-2	few	TGTGCCAGCAGTACAGGGGTGCACTATGGCTACACCTTC	CASSTGVHYGYTF